This T cell receptor (beta chain) was obtained from a study of shared clonotypes between healthy human individuals. Worth noting for this clone: Its antigen is currently unknown.

About 200 ng DNA, 25,000 to 30,000 T cell genomes, went into each sorted-subset replicate PCR. Generated by immunoSEQ multiplex PCR, the TCRdb table keeps only in-frame clones and is missing some. Found here are under 2.5 million clones, 80% to 95% of them singletons; the top ten hold about 0.41%. Study-level points and caveats: Four donors shared around 5.2% of their naive CD4 clonotypes.

The germline CDR1 and CDR2 sequences are MNHNS and SASEGT. The V segment lost 7 bases and the J segment 6 bases; nucleotides outside the gene matches: 8. This CDR3 is built from 13 residues. The sequencing sample was made of naive CD4+ T cells from PBMCs. Subset defined: CD45RA+ positively selected. This clonotype originated in a young man in good health. Some clones in this sample may be carry-over from other donors' samples. The chain has TRBV6-1 and TRBJ2-7; TRBD1 aligns across 8 bases. CDR3 nucleotides: TGTGCCAGCAAGGACAGGGAAATAGTCGAGCAGTACTTC. This codes for CASKDREIVEQYF.